Following are 25 T cell receptor beta chains from one sample sequenced in a study of blood T cell repertoires in COVID-19. The protocol was immunoSEQ multiplex PCR, while the TCRdb copy is restricted to in-frame clones and leaves out a portion. Counted here are approximately 140,000 clones, approximately 80% occurring once; the ten biggest clones make up approximately 17%. Sequencing input: peripheral blood. Receptors were obtained from a man aged 50 to 59 with acute or convalescent COVID-19.

V gene TRBV5-1 combines with J gene TRBJ1-4; D is undetermined. V was shortened by 4 bases and J by 4 bases, with 14 bases between the two germline ends. The germline CDR1 and CDR2 sequences are SGHRS and YFSETQ. The CDR3 contains 15 residues. The CDR3 region is CASSPSRTHNEKLFF. The CDR3 region has the DNA TGCGCCAGCAGCCCCAGTCGGACTCATAATGAAAAACTGTTTTTT.

The chain is built from TRBV29-1 and TRBJ1-6, with TRBD1 matching 7 bases. The trim removed 4 bases at V and 5 bases at J, leaving 2 bases unmatched. The CDR3 sequence is 13 residues long. CDR1 is SQVTM and CDR2 is ANQGSEA in the germline V gene. The chain's CDR3 is CSVGGTDNSPLHF. In DNA form, the CDR3 reads TGCAGCGTTGGAGGGACAGATAATTCACCCCTCCACTTT.

V and J are TRBV25-1 and TRBJ1-2, with TRBD1 identical over 8 bases. Germline V gene sequence: CDR1 MGHDK, CDR2 SYGVNS. CDR3 length equals 17 residues. Trimming cost V 5 bases and J 4 bases; bases outside gene matches: 15. The CDR3 bases are TGTGCCAGCAGTCCCGACCCGGACAGGGCCCCTCTCTATGGCTACACCTTC. Encoded protein: CASSPDPDRAPLYGYTF.

This clone was observed once. The chain employs TRBV30 and TRBJ1-1; D gene ambiguous. V gave up 0 bases and J gave up 0 bases, with 5 bases separating them. Germline loops: CDR1 GTSNPN, CDR2 SVGIG (reference sequence). CDR3 length equals 13 residues. CDR3 sequence (DNA): TGTGCCTGGAGTGTAAATATGAACACTGAAGCTTTCTTT. Encoded protein: CAWSVNMNTEAFF. Filled out from reference TRBV30 and TRBJ1-1, the complete variable domain reads SQTIHQWPATLVQPVGSPLSLECTVEGTSNPNLYWYRQAAGRGLQLLFYSVGIGQISSEVPQNLSASRPQDRQFILSSKKLLLSDSGFYLCAWSVNMNTEAFFGQGTRLTVV.

The CDR3 DNA reads TGTGCCAGCAGTGCGGGACAGGGCTATGGCTACACCTTC. Encoded protein: CASSAGQGYGYTF. This rearrangement joins TRBV28 to TRBJ1-2, with 9 positions matching TRBD1. The CDR3 is 13 amino acids. Losses at the gene ends were 5 bases for V and 4 bases for J; bases not matched to a gene: 2. Germline V gives CDR1 MDHEN, CDR2 SYDVKM.

The chain combines TRBV5-1 with TRBJ2-7, with TRBD1 identical over 9 bases. Germline assignment: CDR1 SGHRS and CDR2 YFSETQ. After removal of 4 bases from V and 2 bases from J, the junction contained 7 bases not matched to a gene. This CDR3 is built from 15 residues. The CDR3 sequence is CASSGTGTGTYEQYF. CDR3 in DNA: TGCGCCAGCAGCGGAACCGGGACAGGGACCTACGAGCAGTACTTC.

The chain joins TRBV28 to TRBJ1-4, with a weak D call TRBD1 (6 bases). The V and J ends lost 2 bases and 4 bases respectively, with 11 bases between them. Germline V lookup: CDR1 MDHEN, CDR2 SYDVKM. The CDR3 is made up of 15 amino acids. The CDR3 spells CASSLQGQGNEKLFF. CDR3 DNA: TGTGCCAGCAGTTTACAGGGGCAGGGTAATGAAAAACTGTTTTTT.

This clone was seen repeatedly, ten times or more. The chain recombines TRBV3-1 (or the pseudogene TRBV3-2) with TRBJ2-3, with 8 bases lining up with TRBD2. This CDR3 region has 15 residues. Per the germline V gene, CDR1 is LGHDT and CDR2 is YNNKEL (reference sequence). J gave up 5 bases and V 4 bases, and 8 bases lay outside the gene matches. This chain's CDR3 is CASSLGSGERDTQYF. The CDR3 bases are TGTGCCAGCAGCCTTGGTAGCGGGGAACGAGATACGCAGTATTTT.

This rearrangement joins TRBV30 to TRBJ1-3, with a possible D match to TRBD1 (6 bases). The CDR3 contains 18 residues. V lost 0 bases and J 0 bases, leaving 18 bases between the germline ends. The germline V gene has CDR1 GTSNPN and CDR2 SVGIG (reference sequence). The CDR3 reads CAWSVNRDFGFSGNTIYF. DNA for the CDR3: TGTGCCTGGAGTGTGAACAGGGATTTCGGTTTCTCTGGAAACACCATATATTTT.

This clone has only one observation. Within the sample, other DNA sequences also encode this same CDR3. CDR3 in DNA: TGTGCCAGCAGCCAAGGACAGAATCAGCCCCAGCATTTT. Translating it yields CASSQGQNQPQHF. V and J are TRBV3-1 (or the pseudogene TRBV3-2) and TRBJ1-5, with D perhaps TRBD1 (5 bases). V was clipped by 1 base and J by 4 bases, with 5 bases between them. This CDR3 is 13 amino acids long. Germline CDR1 is LGHDT and CDR2 is YNNKEL (reference sequence).

The chain joins TRBV24-1 to TRBJ2-1, with 9 positions matching TRBD1. Germline lookup yields CDR1 KGHDR and CDR2 SFDVKD. The CDR3 length is 14 residues. The junction had 1 base not matched to a gene; V was cut back by 6 bases and J by 2 bases. The CDR3 DNA sequence: TGTGCCACCAGTCGACAGGGGGCCTACAATGAGCAGTTCTTC. The encoded protein is CATSRQGAYNEQFF.

The table lists this clone with a count of one. This chain joins TRBV5-1 and TRBJ1-1, with a possible D match to TRBD1 (6 bases). The germline gives CDR1 SGHRS, CDR2 YFSETQ. V was trimmed by 1 base and J by 0 bases, leaving 16 bases between them. The CDR3 sequence is 17 residues long. The CDR3 nucleotides read TGCGCCAGCAGCTTGAGTTGGGGGCGCGCAATGAACACTGAAGCTTTCTTT. The encoded protein is CASSLSWGRAMNTEAFF.

The chain employs TRBV19 and TRBJ2-5; tentatively, D is TRBD2 (6 bases). Germline V gene sequence: CDR1 LNHDA, CDR2 SQIVND (reference sequence). This CDR3 spans 13 amino acids. V was shortened by 5 bases and J by 3 bases, with 10 bases between the two germline ends. This CDR3 is CASSPGLKETQYF. DNA for the CDR3: TGTGCCAGTAGTCCGGGACTTAAAGAGACCCAGTACTTC.

The chain recombines TRBV18 with TRBJ1-3; no reliable D call. Germline lookup yields CDR1 KGHSH and CDR2 LQKENI. Trimming stripped 4 bases from V and 0 bases from J, with 10 bases between. The CDR3 sequence is 15 residues long. CDR3 DNA sequence: TGTGCCAGCTCACTATCGGGAGACTCTGGAAACACCATATATTTT. It specifies CASSLSGDSGNTIYF.

The rearrangement links TRBV5-5 to TRBJ2-3, with D unclear. The germline V and J ends were trimmed by 4 bases and 2 bases, with 8 bases remaining between them. The germline gives CDR1 SGHKS, CDR2 YYEKEE (reference sequence). CDR3 length: 13 amino acids. CDR3 sequence: CASSRIATDTQYF. CDR3 nucleotide sequence: TGTGCCAGCAGCCGCATAGCCACAGATACGCAGTATTTT.

V and J are TRBV2 and TRBJ1-2, with D possibly TRBD1 on 5 matching bases. CDR1 is SNHLY, CDR2 FYNNEI, per germline. The germline V and J ends were trimmed by 4 bases and 4 bases, with 10 bases remaining between them. The CDR3 extends over 13 amino acids. In DNA form, the CDR3 reads TGTGCCAGCAGTGTAGGACACCTCTATGGCTACACCTTC. It translates to CASSVGHLYGYTF.

The chain links TRBV4-2 to TRBJ1-1, with D possibly being TRBD1 (5 bases). Trimming shortened V by 0 bases and J by 5 bases, and 16 bases separated the two germline ends. Germline V gives CDR1 LGHNA, CDR2 YNFKEQ. The CDR3 length is 16 residues. The CDR3 is CASSQDPGVGGTEAFF. The CDR3 DNA is TGTGCCAGCAGCCAAGATCCGGGGGTCGGGGGGACTGAAGCTTTCTTT.

The sample holds one count of this clone. This rearrangement joins TRBV24-1 to TRBJ1-2; 9 bases are shared with TRBD1. Trimming removed 4 bases from V and 8 bases from J; junction bases left unmatched: 10. The CDR3 extends over 15 amino acids. The germline V gene encodes CDR1 KGHDR and CDR2 SFDVKD. In DNA form, the CDR3 reads TGTGCCACCAGTGAAGCGGGACAGGGAGCTAGGGGCTACACCTTC. Amino acids: CATSEAGQGARGYTF.

The chain couples TRBV5-5 to TRBJ1-2, with a weak D call TRBD1 (5 bases). CDR1 is SGHKS, CDR2 YYEKEE, per germline (reference sequence). The CDR3 consists of 14 residues. Trimming stripped 4 bases from V and 0 bases from J, with 10 bases between. In nucleotides, the CDR3 is TGTGCCAGCAGCACGGGGGACCCTAACTATGGCTACACCTTC. It translates to CASSTGDPNYGYTF.

In its sample, this clone was seen many times. This rearrangement joins TRBV19 to TRBJ2-2, with a possible D match to TRBD2 (6 bases). The CDR3 is made up of 15 amino acids. Germline-derived CDR1 and CDR2 are LNHDA and SQIVND (reference sequence). Trimming took off 3 bases at V and 1 base at J, with 9 bases between the two ends. The CDR3 DNA reads as TGTGCCAGTAGTATTGGAGGGCAGAACACCGGGGAGCTGTTTTTT. Protein: CASSIGGQNTGELFF.

The chain recombines TRBV2 with TRBJ1-2; D is perhaps TRBD1 (6 bases). In germline, CDR1 is SNHLY, CDR2 FYNNEI. This CDR3 is 12 amino acids long. With 2 bases removed from V and 6 bases from J, the gap between germline ends came to 7 bases. CDR3 region: CASSEQGNGYTF. CDR3 DNA sequence: TGTGCCAGCAGTGAACAGGGGAATGGCTACACCTTC. Based on the CDR3 plus reference TRBV2 and TRBJ1-2, the full variable domain is EPEVTQTPSHQVTQMGQEVILRCVPISNHLYFYWYRQILGQKVEFLVSFYNNEISEKSEIFDDQFSVERPDGSNFTLKIRSTKLEDSAMYFCASSEQGNGYTFGSGTRLTVV.

This chain links TRBV9 with TRBJ2-7; D is possibly TRBD2 (6 bases). V was shortened by 0 bases and J by 3 bases, with 13 bases between the two germline ends. CDR3 length: 15 residues. Per germline, CDR1 SGDLS and CDR2 YYNGEE. CDR3 coding DNA: TGTGCCAGCAGCGTAGGGGGACTGGGTAACTACGAGCAGTACTTC. This codes for CASSVGGLGNYEQYF.

This chain connects TRBV5-8 to TRBJ2-3; perhaps TRBD2 as D (6 bases). The CDR3 contains 16 residues. In germline, CDR1 is SGHTS, CDR2 YDEGEE. V dropped 4 bases and J dropped 1 base, with 16 bases sitting between them. The CDR3 DNA sequence: TGTGCCAGCAGCCCCACGCCGGGACTCGGCACAGATACGCAGTATTTT. Its protein product is CASSPTPGLGTDTQYF.

V and J are TRBV28 and TRBJ2-7; TRBD1 agrees at 7 bases. The CDR3 is made up of 14 amino acids. Germline trimming cut 6 bases from V and 4 bases from J; bases unmatched to any gene: 9. CDR1 and CDR2 from the germline V gene are MDHEN and SYDVKM. The CDR3 loop reads CASRTGTEKYEQYF. In nucleotides, the CDR3 is TGTGCCAGCAGGACCGGGACAGAGAAATACGAGCAGTACTTC.

In DNA form, the CDR3 reads TGTGCCAGCTCACCTCAAACAGGGACATCGAACACTGAAGCTTTCTTT. Protein sequence: CASSPQTGTSNTEAFF. The rearrangement joins TRBV18 to TRBJ1-1, with D possibly being TRBD1 (6 bases). Germline V gene sequence: CDR1 KGHSH, CDR2 LQKENI. V lost 3 bases to trimming and J lost 1 base, with 15 bases between them. The length of the CDR3 is 16 residues.